A selection of T cell receptor beta chains follows, all from one sample in a study of cytomegalovirus exposure and HLA in healthy donors. This table comes from immunoSEQ multiplex PCR, and its TCRdb copy is limited to in-frame clones, with some not included. The table lists approximately 220,000 clones, 75% to 90% of them singletons, with 0.71% in the top ten. Input material: PBMCs. The receptors shown here come from a boy aged 2 to 9 in good health and CMV-seronegative. The CDR3 runs from the conserved cysteine through the conserved F or W. A D gene is named only where the DNA matches it firmly. Clone size is not always given. Where it is, it says once, few, many or a class for expanded clones.

v_gene	d_gene	abundance	j_gene	CDR3aa	CDR3nt
TRBV6-1	.	.	TRBJ2-7	CASSSGLVSGEQYF	TGTGCCAGCAGTTCGGGACTTGTATCGGGGGAGCAGTACTTC
TRBV11-2	TRBD2	.	TRBJ2-7	CASSLGGLAGSLREQYF	TGTGCCAGCAGCTTAGGGGGACTAGCGGGTTCCCTCCGCGAGCAGTACTTC
TRBV5-4	TRBD2	.	TRBJ2-2	CASSKPGLAANTGELFF	TGTGCCAGCAGCAAACCCGGACTAGCCGCGAACACCGGGGAGCTGTTTTTT
TRBV5-1	TRBD2	.	TRBJ2-7	CASSPTARDYLTYEQYF	TGCGCCAGCAGCCCCACGGCCCGGGACTACTTGACCTACGAGCAGTACTTC
TRBV9	.	.	TRBJ2-1	CASSVEEGSNEQFF	TGTGCCAGCAGCGTAGAGGAGGGTTCCAATGAGCAGTTCTTC
TRBV5-6	.	.	TRBJ2-5	CASSLVLQQEASAQYF	TGTGCCAGCAGCTTGGTTCTTCAGCAAGAGGCATCGGCCCAGTACTTC
TRBV19	.	.	TRBJ2-3	CASSIGGVGGLGTDTQYF	TGTGCCAGTAGTATAGGGGGGGTGGGTGGGCTCGGCACAGATACGCAGTATTTT
TRBV6-1	TRBD1	.	TRBJ2-7	CASSGDRASYEQYF	TGTGCCAGCAGTGGGGACAGGGCGTCCTACGAGCAGTACTTC
TRBV12-5	.	.	TRBJ2-1	CASGLVPTGPYNEQFF	TGTGCTAGTGGTTTGGTACCCACAGGTCCTTACAATGAGCAGTTCTTC
TRBV7-2	.	.	TRBJ2-3	CASSFHSMVGITDTQYF	TGTGCCAGCAGCTTCCATTCCATGGTCGGGATCACAGATACGCAGTATTTT
TRBV7-9	.	once	TRBJ1-3	CASTLPGRGAGNTIYF	TGTGCCAGCACCCTCCCCGGGAGAGGGGCTGGAAACACCATATATTTT
TRBV14	.	.	TRBJ2-1	CASSQDIRGGGSNEQFF	TGTGCCAGCAGCCAAGATATTAGGGGGGGCGGTTCTAATGAGCAGTTCTTC
TRBV7-8	.	few	TRBJ2-5	CASSRGSFQETQYF	TGTGCCAGCAGCCGAGGGTCCTTTCAAGAGACCCAGTACTTC
TRBV7-9	.	.	TRBJ1-1	CASSIQVEAFF	TGTGCCAGCAGCATTCAGGTTGAAGCTTTCTTT
TRBV10-1	TRBD2	.	TRBJ2-1	CASSEGERGDNEQFF	TGCGCCAGCAGTGAGGGGGAGCGGGGGGACAATGAGCAGTTCTTC
TRBV6-1	.	.	TRBJ1-2	CASRLEAVHGYTF	TGTGCCAGCAGGTTGGAGGCCGTACATGGCTACACCTTC
TRBV28	TRBD1	.	TRBJ2-7	CASKKGQGGRIEQYF	TGTGCCAGCAAGAAGGGACAGGGTGGTCGAATCGAGCAGTACTTC
TRBV13	.	.	TRBJ2-1	CASSPGEDYNEQFF	TGTGCCAGCAGCCCCGGGGAAGACTACAATGAGCAGTTCTTC
TRBV28	TRBD2	.	TRBJ2-3	CASSPRGLAVDTQYF	TGTGCCAGCAGTCCACGGGGACTAGCGGTTGATACGCAGTATTTT